This T cell receptor beta chain was sequenced during a study of identical twins' blood T cells. Study conclusions and caveats: Twin repertoire similarity may partly reflect shared environment. Twins shared more top CDR3 clonotypes than unrelated donors did.

With regard to this clonotype: Its antigen is as yet unknown.

The CDR3 is 16 residues long. Germline loops: CDR1 MNHEY, CDR2 SMNVEV (reference sequence). Trimming shortened V by 4 bases and J by 7 bases, and 20 bases separated the two germline ends. Each TCR cDNA library carried sample-specific barcodes on both ends. Methods used by the authors: Each donor had about 90,000 to nearly 550,000 clonotypes. MiXCR, applied by TCRdb to the 5' RACE reads, yields one record per CDR3 protein. The V and J calls come from TCRdb's annotation, not from the publication. This table has 350,000 to 450,000 distinct CDR3 sequences, roughly 30% appearing once. The chain has TRBV27 and TRBJ2-4; D is tentatively TRBD1 or TRBD2 (5 bases each). Sequences were obtained from PBMCs. This receptor was taken from a woman between 18 and 49 years old in good health. The CDR3 nucleotides read TGTGCCAGCAGTTGGGGATATGGGGGAGAACTCAACATTCAGTACTTC. Translation gives CASSWGYGGELNIQYF.